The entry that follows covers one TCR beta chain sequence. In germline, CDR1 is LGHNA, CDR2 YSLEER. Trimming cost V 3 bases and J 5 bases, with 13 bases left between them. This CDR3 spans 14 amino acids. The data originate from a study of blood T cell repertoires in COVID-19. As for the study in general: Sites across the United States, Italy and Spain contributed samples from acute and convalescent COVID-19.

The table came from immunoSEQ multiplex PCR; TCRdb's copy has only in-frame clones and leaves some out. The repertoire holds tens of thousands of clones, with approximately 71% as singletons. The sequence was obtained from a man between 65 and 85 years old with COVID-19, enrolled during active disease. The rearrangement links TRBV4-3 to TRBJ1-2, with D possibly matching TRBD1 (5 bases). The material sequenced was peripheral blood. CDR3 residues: CASSHPGGRYGYTF. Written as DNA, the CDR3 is TGCGCCAGCAGCCACCCCGGGGGGAGGTATGGCTACACCTTC.